The 26 T cell receptor beta chains listed next were all sequenced from one sample in a study of control samples from healthy donors and cancer patients. Sequenced by immunoSEQ multiplex PCR; TCRdb stores in-frame clones only, minus some. This table has about 76,000 clones, roughly 90% appearing once. The source material was PBMCs. The receptor set was obtained from a woman in her fifties or sixties with colorectal cancer.

The rearrangement uses TRBV29-1 and TRBJ1-2; D uncertain. Germline loops: CDR1 SQVTM, CDR2 ANQGSEA. There are 10 residues in the CDR3. The V end lost 3 bases, the J end lost 6 bases, and 5 bases lay between the germline ends. CDR3 in DNA: TGCAGCGTTGAGTTTCATGGCTACACCTTC. This sequence encodes CSVEFHGYTF.

The chain uses TRBV20-1 and TRBJ1-1; D unclear. Trimming removed 4 bases from V and 4 bases from J, with 7 bases in between. This CDR3 has 11 residues. Germline values: CDR1 DFQATT, CDR2 SNEGSKA (reference sequence). CDR3 sequence: CSATVSTEAFF. The CDR3, as DNA: TGCAGTGCTACTGTGAGCACTGAAGCTTTCTTT.

The chain is built from TRBV7-9 and TRBJ2-5; D not certain. CDR1 SEHNR and CDR2 FQNEAQ come from the germline V gene (reference sequence). This CDR3 region has 15 residues. V was shortened by 5 bases and J by 4 bases, with 17 bases between the two germline ends. The CDR3 DNA sequence: TGTGCCAGCAGCGCAAAGGGTGGCCAGCCAGAGACCCAGTACTTC. Its translation is CASSAKGGQPETQYF.

The genes are TRBV27 and TRBJ1-3, with D tentatively TRBD1 (6 bases). CDR3 length: 16 amino acids. Germline CDR1 and CDR2: MNHEY and SMNVEV (reference sequence). The V end was cut by 5 bases, the J end by 3 bases, with 17 bases between. CDR3 loop: CASSATPDRLGNTIYF. Written as DNA, the CDR3 is TGTGCCAGCAGTGCAACCCCGGACAGACTTGGAAACACCATATATTTT.

The chain joins TRBV24-1 to TRBJ1-5; D gene unclear. The CDR3 has 13 amino acids. Trimming took off 5 bases at V and 3 bases at J, with 7 bases between the two ends. Germline loops: CDR1 KGHDR, CDR2 SFDVKD. CDR3 amino acids: CATSAGPNQPQHF. CDR3 nucleotide sequence: TGTGCCACCAGTGCAGGCCCCAATCAGCCCCAGCATTTT.

This chain joins TRBV6-6 and TRBJ2-3; the D is unclear. The CDR3 has 12 amino acids. The germline gives CDR1 MNHNY, CDR2 SVGAGI (reference sequence). Trimming left V 1 base short and J 2 bases short, with 1 base between. The CDR3 loop reads CASSYFTDTQYF. The DNA for the CDR3 is TGTGCCAGCAGTTACTTCACAGATACGCAGTATTTT.

The chain recombines TRBV7-2 with TRBJ1-6, with D uncertain. CDR1 and CDR2 (germline): SGHTA, FQGNSA. The V end was cut by 7 bases, the J end by 12 bases, with 16 bases between. The CDR3 is 13 amino acids. The CDR3 region has the DNA TGTGCCAGCACCCCGGTGGAGGGCGGACCCCTCCACTTT. Translation gives CASTPVEGGPLHF.

The rearrangement joins TRBV28 to TRBJ2-7; 8 positions match TRBD2. The germline CDR1 and CDR2 sequences are MDHEN and SYDVKM. V dropped 8 bases and J dropped 3; count of bases not matched to a gene: 9. This CDR3 is built from 14 residues. Here the CDR3 DNA reads TGTGCCAGCTCCGGGGTGGCGGGGGGCTACGAGCAGTACGTC. Protein: CASSGVAGGYEQYV.

This chain joins TRBV5-6 and TRBJ1-2; possibly TRBD1 for D (5 bases). V lost 7 bases to trimming and J lost 2 bases, with 12 bases between them. CDR3 size: 13 residues. From germline, CDR1 is SGHDT and CDR2 YYEEEE. For the CDR3, the DNA is TGTGCCAGCGTACAGGCCCTGAACTATGGCTACACCTTC. Translation gives CASVQALNYGYTF. Filled out from reference TRBV5-6 and TRBJ1-2, the complete variable domain reads DAGVTQSPTHLIKTRGQQVTLRCSPKSGHDTVSWYQQALGQGPQFIFQYYEEEERQRGNFPDRFSGHQFPNYSSELNVNALLLGDSALYLCASVQALNYGYTFGSGTRLTVV.

This clone is a singleton in its sample. The chain couples TRBV29-1 to TRBJ1-1; no clear D gene. Germline CDR1 is SQVTM and CDR2 is ANQGSEA. The CDR3 consists of 11 residues. Trimming stripped 5 bases from V and 2 bases from J, with 6 bases between. For the CDR3, the DNA is TGCAGCGTTCCGCAAAACACTGAAGCTTTCTTT. This translates into CSVPQNTEAFF.

The rearrangement links TRBV10-1 to TRBJ2-1; perhaps TRBD1 as D (5 bases). This CDR3 contains 13 residues. Germline CDR1 is WNHNN and CDR2 is SYGVQD (reference sequence). Trimming took off 5 bases at V and 5 bases at J, with 10 bases between the two ends. The CDR3 spells CASSKQANNEQFF. The CDR3 nucleotides are TGCGCCAGCAGTAAACAGGCTAACAATGAGCAGTTCTTC.

The chain uses TRBV24-1 and TRBJ2-1, with unresolved D. Germline lookup yields CDR1 KGHDR and CDR2 SFDVKD. CDR3 size: 13 residues. Between the trimmed V and J ends, which lost 5 bases and 6 bases, there was a span of 10 bases. The CDR3 coding sequence is TGTGCCACCAGTGCAGGTACCTTCAATGAGCAGTTCTTC. Translating it yields CATSAGTFNEQFF.

The V gene is TRBV10-1, the J gene TRBJ1-2; possibly TRBD1 for D (5 bases). CDR3 size: 14 residues. Per the germline V gene, CDR1 is WNHNN and CDR2 is SYGVQD (reference sequence). V dropped 6 bases and J dropped 3 bases, with 14 bases sitting between them. The CDR3 sequence: CASRRGGSYYGYTF. The CDR3, as DNA: TGCGCCAGCAGGCGGGGGGGAAGTTACTATGGCTACACCTTC.

For this clone: Within the sample, other DNA sequences also encode this same CDR3. This chain joins TRBV3-1 (or the pseudogene TRBV3-2) and TRBJ2-1, with 10 nucleotides matching TRBD2. The CDR3 loop spans 15 amino acids. V was pared by 4 bases and J by 3 bases, with 3 bases of the junction left unmatched. Germline CDR1 LGHDT, CDR2 YNNKEL (reference sequence). In DNA form, the CDR3 reads TGTGCCAGCAGCCCTTTAGCGGGGGGCTACAATGAGCAGTTCTTC. Translation gives CASSPLAGGYNEQFF.

This chain uses TRBV5-1 with TRBJ1-6; TRBD1 matches at 9 bases. The germline gives CDR1 SGHRS, CDR2 YFSETQ. V lost 0 bases to trimming and J lost 10 bases; unmatched junction nucleotides: 5. The CDR3 is 15 amino acids. CDR3 sequence reads: CASSLGGTGLSPLHF. DNA of the CDR3: TGCGCCAGCAGCTTGGGCGGGACAGGGTTGTCACCCCTCCACTTT.

The chain is built from TRBV27 and TRBJ2-2; unclear D gene. Trimming stripped 8 bases from V and 8 bases from J, with 15 bases between. This CDR3 is 13 amino acids long. Germline V gives CDR1 MNHEY, CDR2 SMNVEV (reference sequence). The CDR3 DNA follows: TGTGCCAGCCTTGACCCCCCAGATGGGGAGCTGTTTTTT. This gives the protein CASLDPPDGELFF.

The chain is built from TRBV9 and TRBJ2-1; no clear D. CDR3 length: 12 residues. Germline V lookup: CDR1 SGDLS, CDR2 YYNGEE. The V end was cut by 5 bases, the J end by 8 bases, with 11 bases between. The CDR3 DNA is TGTGCCAGCAGTCGATTCGCTTATGAGCAGTTCTTC. Translating it yields CASSRFAYEQFF.

V is TRBV25-1 and J is TRBJ2-1; TRBD1 matches 8 bases. Unmatched junction bases numbered 6, after V lost 0 bases and J lost 8 bases. CDR3 length: 15 residues. CDR1 MGHDK and CDR2 SYGVNS come from the germline V gene. The CDR3 loop reads CASSEYRTGYDEQFF. CDR3 coding DNA: TGTGCCAGCAGTGAATACCGGACAGGGTATGATGAGCAGTTCTTC.

V gene TRBV10-1 combines with J gene TRBJ2-2; either TRBD1 or TRBD2 may supply D (5 bases each). The germline CDR1 and CDR2 sequences are WNHNN and SYGVQD (reference sequence). This CDR3 has 17 amino acids. V dropped 3 bases and J dropped 6 bases, with 20 bases sitting between them. The CDR3 protein is CASSESDRGLESGELFF. Here the CDR3 DNA reads TGCGCCAGCAGTGAATCCGATCGGGGCTTGGAGTCCGGGGAGCTGTTTTTT.

The sample holds one count of this clone. The chain is built from TRBV6-6 and TRBJ1-1; D possibly corresponds to TRBD1 (6 bases). The germline V gene has CDR1 MNHNY and CDR2 SVGAGI (reference sequence). The length of the CDR3 is 14 residues. V was cut by 2 bases and J by 1 base, with 8 bases left in between. The CDR3 bases are TGTGCCAGCAGTTACGAAGGGGGGAACACTGAAGCTTTCTTT. This gives the protein CASSYEGGNTEAFF.

The V call is TRBV3-1 (or the pseudogene TRBV3-2), the J call TRBJ2-1; the D gene could be TRBD1 or TRBD2 (5 bases each). CDR3 length: 12 amino acids. Trimming pared 1 base from V and 8 bases from J, leaving 6 bases between. CDR1 and CDR2 from the germline V gene are LGHDT and YNNKEL (reference sequence). The CDR3 here is CASSQAGHEQFF. The CDR3 DNA reads TGTGCCAGCAGCCAAGCGGGACATGAGCAGTTCTTC.

This chain joins TRBV15 and TRBJ1-3; 8 bases are shared with TRBD1. The junction had 4 bases not matched to a gene; V was cut back by 5 bases and J by 4 bases. The CDR3 length is 14 residues. Germline CDR1 and CDR2: LNHNV and YYDKDF (reference sequence). CDR3: CATSPGQVGNTIYF. DNA of the CDR3: TGTGCCACCAGCCCGGGACAGGTCGGAAACACCATATATTTT.

V is TRBV24-1 and J is TRBJ1-5; maybe TRBD1 (5 bases). The germline V gene has CDR1 KGHDR and CDR2 SFDVKD. Trimming removed 4 bases at V and 3 bases at J, with 18 bases between. This CDR3 spans 17 amino acids. The CDR3 nucleotides read TGTGCCACCAGTGAGGCTCTGGGGACGGGAATCAATCAGCCCCAGCATTTT. This sequence encodes CATSEALGTGINQPQHF.

V and J are TRBV5-1 and TRBJ1-3; possibly TRBD1 for D (5 bases). The CDR3 loop spans 16 amino acids. CDR1 and CDR2 (germline): SGHRS, YFSETQ. V lost 1 base, J lost 0 bases, and 11 bases lay in between. CDR3 sequence reads: CASSLSGGNSGNTIYF. The CDR3, as DNA: TGCGCCAGCAGCTTGAGCGGGGGGAACTCTGGAAACACCATATATTTT.

The chain carries TRBV6-4 and TRBJ2-5; TRBD2 matches 10 bases. Germline V gives CDR1 MRHNA, CDR2 SNTAGT. CDR3 size: 15 residues. J lost 8 bases, V lost 3 bases, and 9 bases had no gene match. CDR3 bases: TGTGCCAGCAGTGAGGTCCCGGGACTAGCGAAAACCCAGTACTTC. It specifies CASSEVPGLAKTQYF.

The chain couples TRBV7-2 to TRBJ1-6; no reliable D call. Germline-derived CDR1 and CDR2 are SGHTA and FQGNSA. Trimming took 4 bases from V and 7 from J, leaving 8 bases between them. There are 13 residues in the CDR3. The CDR3 reads CASSSTLNSPLHF. The CDR3 DNA follows: TGTGCCAGCAGCTCAACTCTGAATTCACCCCTCCACTTT.